This TCR beta chain came from a study of blood T cell repertoires in COVID-19. Study details: Whether acute or convalescent, the COVID-19 samples came from the United States, Italy and Spain.

In the authors' methods: By means of reference gene primer amplification, nucleated cell counts were estimated. Generated by immunoSEQ multiplex PCR, the TCRdb table keeps only in-frame clones and is missing some. D and trimming were read from the DNA, whereas the V and J calls and clone size are those reported in that table. The sample lists 150,000 to 200,000 clones; 70% to 90% were seen once. This clone has just one count. Germline CDR1 and CDR2: SGHRS and YFSETQ. The CDR3 runs 17 residues. V was cut by 5 bases and J by 8 bases, with 26 bases left in between. The TCR originated in a man between 18 and 29 years old who had recovered from COVID-19. J is TRBJ2-1 and V is TRBV5-1; no clear D gene. The sequencing input was peripheral blood. The CDR3: CASRPRKEPTLLDEQFF. The CDR3 DNA is TGCGCCAGCAGACCGAGGAAGGAGCCCACATTATTGGATGAGCAGTTCTTC.